A selection of T cell receptor beta chains follows, all from one sample in a study of identical twins. TCRdb ran MiXCR on the 5' RACE reads and lists one entry per CDR3 protein. Here the sample spans approximately 700,000 distinct CDR3 sequences, 6% to 6.5% being singletons. The sample was naive T cells sorted from blood. The receptors were gathered from a man aged 18 to 29 in good health. Each CDR3 is given with its conserved first and last residue. A D gene is named only where the DNA matches it firmly. Some rows mark clone size as missing; the rest say once, few, many or name a class of expanded clone.

>many|TRBJ2-3|TRBV12-3/TRBV12-4|NA
TGTGCCAGCAAGGAGACTAATCCCACAGATACGCAGTATTTT
CASKETNPTDTQYF
>many|TRBJ2-1|TRBV4-2|NA
TGTGCCAGCAGCCAAGATGTCGTCTCCTACAATGAGCAGTTCTTC
CASSQDVVSYNEQFF
>NA|TRBJ2-7|TRBV6-2/TRBV6-3|TRBD2
TGTGCCAGCAGTCCGCGGGAGTGGTTCTCCTACGAGCAGTACTTC
CASSPREWFSYEQYF
>few|TRBJ2-2|TRBV3-1|TRBD1
TGTGCCAGCAGCCAACGGACAGGACACACCGGGGAGCTGTTTTTT
CASSQRTGHTGELFF
>NA|TRBJ2-1|TRBV3-1|NA
TGTGCCAGCAGCCCTACAAGTCCGACAGCGGGCAAATACAATGAGCAGTTCTTC
CASSPTSPTAGKYNEQFF
>many|TRBJ2-3|TRBV12-3/TRBV12-4|TRBD1
TGTGCCAGCAGTCCCGGGGACAGGAGCACAGATACGCAGTATTTT
CASSPGDRSTDTQYF
>few|TRBJ1-1|TRBV18|TRBD1
TGTGCCAGCTCACCGCGAGGGACAGCTATGAACACTGAAGCTTTCTTT
CASSPRGTAMNTEAFF
>few|TRBJ2-5|TRBV9|TRBD2
TGTGCCAGCAGCGAACAAAACCTAGCGGGAGAGACCCAGTACTTC
CASSEQNLAGETQYF
>few|TRBJ2-1|TRBV11-1|TRBD2
TGTGCCAGCAGTCGACCAAAAAGAGCGGGAGGGCGCTCCTACAATGAGCAGTTCTTC
CASSRPKRAGGRSYNEQFF
>many|TRBJ2-6|TRBV11-2|NA
TGTGCCAGCAGCGGAAGTCTTGCTGGGGCCAACGTCCTGACTTTC
CASSGSLAGANVLTF
>few|TRBJ2-2|TRBV5-5|NA
TGTGCCAGCAGCTCTCGGGGGTTAAACACCGGGGAGCTGTTTTTT
CASSSRGLNTGELFF
>NA|TRBJ2-1|TRBV5-1|NA
TGCGCCAGCAGCTTCCCGGAGGGCCCGCGGAATGAGCAGTTCTTC
CASSFPEGPRNEQFF
>many|TRBJ2-5|TRBV5-1|TRBD1
TGCGCCAGCAGCTTGGACCCTCCGGGACAGGGTAGAGAGACCCAGTACTTC
CASSLDPPGQGRETQYF
>few|TRBJ2-1|TRBV27|TRBD2
TGTGCCAGCCTAGGAGGGAGGGAACCGAATGAGCAGTTCTTC
CASLGGREPNEQFF
>many|TRBJ2-2|TRBV6-5|NA
TGTGCCAGCAGTTACTTTAGCGGACTGAACACCGGGGAGCTGTTTTTT
CASSYFSGLNTGELFF
>NA|TRBJ2-1|TRBV18|TRBD1
TGTGCCAGCTCGCGACCGGGACAGGGGGTAAATGAGCAGTTCTTC
CASSRPGQGVNEQFF
>NA|TRBJ2-1|TRBV20-1|NA
TGCAGTGCTAGTTCCGACTTAAGCTCCTACAATGAGCAGTTCTTC
CSASSDLSSYNEQFF